The 27 T cell receptor beta chains in this list originate from one sample, sequenced in a study of T cell changes during pregnancy in multiple sclerosis. Sequencing used immunoSEQ multiplex PCR; TCRdb keeps in-frame clones, though not all of them. In the table there are 68,000 or so clones, 92% of which are singletons. The starting material was peripheral blood, obtained in the second trimester of pregnancy. Every receptor here comes from a female donor in good health, enrolled as a control in a pregnancy study.

The chain carries TRBV6-5 and TRBJ1-4; weak D call: TRBD1 (6 bases). The CDR3 is 14 amino acids. V lost 6 bases to trimming and J lost 7 bases, with 15 bases between them. The V gene's germline CDR1 is MNHEY and CDR2 SVGAGI. For the CDR3, the DNA is TGTGCCAGCAGCACAGGGCTCCTAGGTGAAAAACTGTTTTTT. It specifies CASSTGLLGEKLFF.

The rearrangement uses TRBV19 and TRBJ2-1, with TRBD2 matching over 9 bases. The CDR3 is 16 amino acids. V shed 3 bases and J 0 bases; nucleotides not matched to a gene: 3. CDR1 and CDR2 from the germline V gene are LNHDA and SQIVND (reference sequence). The CDR3 reads CASSMLAGSSYNEQFF. CDR3 DNA: TGTGCCAGTAGTATGCTAGCGGGGAGCTCCTACAATGAGCAGTTCTTC.

The J gene is TRBJ2-3, the V gene TRBV9; 8 bases line up with TRBD2. Per germline, CDR1 SGDLS and CDR2 YYNGEE. The junction had 9 bases not matched to a gene; V was cut back by 2 bases and J by 1 base. This CDR3 contains 17 residues. CDR3 nucleotides: TGTGCCAGCAGCGTCCAGGCGCTAGCGGGTGGCACAGATACGCAGTATTTT. Its protein product is CASSVQALAGGTDTQYF.

The chain links TRBV7-2 to TRBJ1-5; D is unclear. CDR3 length equals 14 residues. Trimming took 5 bases from V and 0 from J, leaving 8 bases between them. Germline V CDR1 and CDR2: SGHTA, FQGNSA. CDR3 protein: CASSKTLSNQPQHF. As DNA, the CDR3 is TGTGCCAGCAGCAAGACACTTAGCAATCAGCCCCAGCATTTT. The full variable domain, completed using reference TRBV7-2 and TRBJ1-5, is GAGVSQSPSNKVTEKGKDVELRCDPISGHTALYWYRQSLGQGLEFLIYFQGNSAPDKSGLPSDRFSAERTGGSVSTLTIQRTQQEDSAVYLCASSKTLSNQPQHFGDGTRLSIL.

This chain uses TRBV28 with TRBJ2-5, with D maybe TRBD1 (5 bases). Deletions cut 11 bases from V and 1 base from J, with 14 bases between. Germline lookup yields CDR1 MDHEN and CDR2 SYDVKM. CDR3 length equals 13 residues. CDR3 region: CAGSQAVQETQYF. As DNA, the CDR3 is TGTGCCGGATCACAGGCGGTCCAAGAGACCCAGTACTTC.

The chain's CDR3 is CATSPRYSNTEAFF. The CDR3 bases are TGTGCCACCAGCCCCCGATACTCGAACACTGAAGCTTTCTTT. The chain joins TRBV15 to TRBJ1-1; D is unresolved. The CDR3 runs 14 residues. V lost 5 bases, J lost 1 base, and 11 bases lay in between. Germline CDR1 reads LNHNV; CDR2 reads YYDKDF (reference sequence).

In DNA, the CDR3 is TGTGCCAGCAGTGTAAGACAGTTTACTAACTATGGCTACACCTTC. Protein sequence: CASSVRQFTNYGYTF. The chain links TRBV6-4 to TRBJ1-2, with D possibly matching TRBD1 (5 bases). The V end was cut by 4 bases, the J end by 0 bases, with 12 bases between. The CDR3 runs 15 residues. Germline values: CDR1 MRHNA, CDR2 SNTAGT.

The CDR3 DNA follows: TGCGCCAGCAGCCAGGAGGGCGCAACTAATGAAAAACTGTTTTTT. Protein: CASSQEGATNEKLFF. This chain connects TRBV4-3 to TRBJ1-4; unclear D gene. V lost 3 bases and J lost 0, with 8 bases in between. Per the germline V gene, CDR1 is LGHNA and CDR2 is YSLEER. The CDR3 runs 15 residues.

In its sample, this clone was seen once. CDR3 nucleotide sequence: TGTGCCAGCAGGGGGGTAGCGGAGGTCAGCTCCTACAATGAGCAGTTCTTC. Amino acids: CASRGVAEVSSYNEQFF. V and J are TRBV5-8 and TRBJ2-1, with D perhaps matching TRBD2 (6 bases). The length of the CDR3 is 17 residues. V lost 5 bases to trimming and J lost 0 bases, with 18 bases between them. Per germline, CDR1 SGHTS and CDR2 YDEGEE. The whole variable domain, remainder taken from reference TRBV5-8 and TRBJ2-1, is EAGVTQSPTHLIKTRGQQATLRCSPISGHTSVYWYQQALGLGLQFLLWYDEGEERNRGNFPPRFSGRQFPNYSSELNVNALELEDSALYLCASRGVAEVSSYNEQFFGPGTRLTVL.

Only a few counts were recorded for this clone. The rearrangement joins TRBV27 to TRBJ1-1; the D gene is possibly TRBD1 (6 bases). The germline V gene has CDR1 MNHEY and CDR2 SMNVEV (reference sequence). Trimming shortened V by 8 bases and J by 11 bases, and 15 bases separated the two germline ends. There are 11 residues in the CDR3. CDR3 region: CASSQGQSAFF. CDR3 nucleotide sequence: TGTGCCAGCTCACAGGGTCAATCGGCTTTCTTT.

The chain uses TRBV7-9 and TRBJ1-3, with D perhaps TRBD1 (5 bases). In germline, CDR1 is SEHNR, CDR2 FQNEAQ (reference sequence). Trimming removed 5 bases at V and 1 base at J, with 15 bases between. The CDR3 consists of 16 residues. For the CDR3, the DNA is TGTGCCAGCAGCCCTAGGGGAGGCTCTTCTGGAAACACCATATATTTT. Its translation is CASSPRGGSSGNTIYF. Supplemented by reference TRBV7-9 and TRBJ1-3, the full variable domain reads DTGVSQNPRHKITKRGQNVTFRCDPISEHNRLYWYRQTLGQGPEFLTYFQNEAQLEKSRLLSDRFSAERPKGSFSTLEIQRTEQGDSAMYLCASSPRGGSSGNTIYFGEGSWLTVV.

The chain has TRBV6-1 and TRBJ1-6; D not certain. Germline values: CDR1 MNHNS, CDR2 SASEGT. The CDR3 is made up of 13 amino acids. V was clipped by 8 bases and J by 3 bases, with 8 bases between them. CDR3 sequence: CASRVVYNSPLHF. For the CDR3, the DNA is TGTGCCAGCCGGGTGGTCTATAATTCACCCCTCCACTTT.

The chain recombines TRBV6-1 with TRBJ1-5; TRBD1 agrees at 7 bases. V lost 6 bases and J lost 8; bases outside the gene matches: 7. Germline CDR1 is MNHNS and CDR2 is SASEGT. This CDR3 is 13 amino acids long. CDR3 coding DNA: TGTGCCAGCAGAAAGGGGGCTGGGGAGCCCCAGCATTTT. Protein product: CASRKGAGEPQHF.

CDR3 nucleotides: TGTGCCAGCAGCTCCTCCGACACCGGGGAGCTGTTTTTT. Its protein is CASSSSDTGELFF. This chain connects TRBV28 to TRBJ2-2; D is ambiguous. This CDR3 is 13 amino acids long. Trimming left V 6 bases short and J 3 bases short, with 8 bases between. Per germline, CDR1 MDHEN and CDR2 SYDVKM.

The chain is built from TRBV5-1 and TRBJ1-4, with D perhaps TRBD1 (5 bases). CDR3 length: 13 residues. Germline V lookup: CDR1 SGHRS, CDR2 YFSETQ. V gave up 4 bases and J gave up 6 bases, with 10 bases separating them. In DNA form, the CDR3 reads TGCGCCAGCAGCATGGAGGGGTATGAAAAACTGTTTTTT. Amino acid sequence: CASSMEGYEKLFF.

V and J are TRBV7-9 and TRBJ2-4; a possible D gene is TRBD2 (5 bases). Germline V gene data show CDR1 as SEHNR and CDR2 as FQNEAQ (reference sequence). Trimming shortened V by 2 bases and J by 9 bases, and 14 bases separated the two germline ends. This CDR3 has 14 residues. DNA of the CDR3: TGTGCCAGCAGCTTACTCCTAGCCGACGGCATTCAGTACTTC. Protein sequence: CASSLLLADGIQYF.

This chain links TRBV14 with TRBJ2-1; tentatively, D is TRBD1 (5 bases). Germline V gene sequence: CDR1 SGHDN, CDR2 FVKESK. The CDR3 contains 12 residues. Trimming left V 4 bases short and J 9 bases short, with 10 bases between. The CDR3: CASSPKGPEQFF. The DNA for the CDR3 is TGTGCCAGCAGCCCCAAGGGGCCTGAGCAGTTCTTC. The complete variable domain, with remaining parts taken from reference TRBV14 and TRBJ2-1, reads EAGVTQFPSHSVIEKGQTVTLRCDPISGHDNLYWYRRVMGKEIKFLLHFVKESKQDESGMPNNRFLAERTGGTYSTLKVQPAELEDSGVYFCASSPKGPEQFFGPGTRLTVL.

The chain links TRBV7-9 to TRBJ2-3; TRBD1 is a possible D gene (5 bases). The V end lost 7 bases, the J end lost 6 bases, and 5 bases lay between the germline ends. This CDR3 is 10 amino acids long. Germline loops: CDR1 SEHNR, CDR2 FQNEAQ (reference sequence). For the CDR3, the DNA is TGTGCCAGCAAGGGGGATACGCAGTATTTT. This translates into CASKGDTQYF.

The rearrangement links TRBV6-1 to TRBJ1-1; 8 bases are a match to TRBD1. The J segment lost 6 bases and the V segment lost 3 bases, leaving 6 bases of the junction unmatched. The CDR3 length is 14 residues. Germline V gene data show CDR1 as MNHNS and CDR2 as SASEGT. The CDR3 region has the DNA TGTGCCAGCAGTGATCAGGGGGCGCCGGCTGAAGCTTTCTTT. This codes for CASSDQGAPAEAFF.

The chain employs TRBV28 and TRBJ1-1; D may be TRBD1 (6 bases). Germline-derived CDR1 and CDR2 are MDHEN and SYDVKM. The V end lost 7 bases, the J end lost 1 base, and 10 bases lay between the germline ends. The CDR3 extends over 13 amino acids. CDR3 coding DNA: TGTGCCAGCACCGGGACACCGAACACTGAAGCTTTCTTT. It is translated as CASTGTPNTEAFF.

The V call is TRBV5-1, the J call TRBJ2-1; 12 bases agree with TRBD2. This CDR3 region has 16 residues. In germline, CDR1 is SGHRS, CDR2 YFSETQ. V gave up 3 bases and J gave up 7 bases; unmatched junction bases: 8. Here the CDR3 DNA reads TGCGCCAGCAGCTCGCTAGCGGGGGGGCTAGGGAATGAGCAGTTCTTC. Protein: CASSSLAGGLGNEQFF.

This clone appeared a few times. CDR3 coding DNA: TGTGCCAGCAGCTTAGAGGCAGGGCGTTACGAGCAGTACTTC. Protein: CASSLEAGRYEQYF. The J gene is TRBJ2-7, the V gene TRBV7-2; D might be TRBD1 (5 bases). CDR1 and CDR2 from the germline V gene are SGHTA and FQGNSA. V was clipped by 1 base and J by 4 bases, with 11 bases between them. This CDR3 contains 14 residues. Looking up the rest from reference TRBV7-2 and TRBJ2-7 gives the full variable domain: GAGVSQSPSNKVTEKGKDVELRCDPISGHTALYWYRQSLGQGLEFLIYFQGNSAPDKSGLPSDRFSAERTGGSVSTLTIQRTQQEDSAVYLCASSLEAGRYEQYFGPGTRLTVT.

For the CDR3, the DNA is TGTGCCAGCAGCTTATATCCCTTACAAGAGACCCAGTACTTC. The encoded protein is CASSLYPLQETQYF. V and J are TRBV7-2 and TRBJ2-5; D is unclear. Trimming shortened V by 2 bases and J by 2 bases, and 9 bases separated the two germline ends. Looked up from germline, CDR1 is SGHTA and CDR2 is FQGNSA. The CDR3 sequence is 14 residues long.

J is TRBJ2-7 and V is TRBV11-3; 10 bases agree with TRBD1. V was clipped by 0 bases and J by 3 bases; unmatched bases: 2. CDR1 is SGHNT, CDR2 YENEEA, per germline. There are 15 residues in the CDR3. Written as DNA, the CDR3 is TGTGCCAGCAGCTTAGACGGGACAGGGGACTACGAGCAGTACTTC. Its protein is CASSLDGTGDYEQYF.

The chain is built from TRBV5-1 and TRBJ1-3, with 7 bases matching TRBD1. V dropped 4 bases and J dropped 0; count of bases not matched to a gene: 4. Germline V CDR1 and CDR2: SGHRS, YFSETQ. The CDR3 runs to 15 residues. The DNA of the CDR3 is TGCGCCAGCAGCGTGGGACAGATCTCTGGAAACACCATATATTTT. Translating it yields CASSVGQISGNTIYF.

The V call is TRBV7-8, the J call TRBJ2-2; TRBD1 might be the D (5 bases). This CDR3 spans 13 amino acids. Between the trimmed V and J ends, which lost 4 bases and 5 bases, there was a span of 8 bases. Germline assignment: CDR1 SGHVS and CDR2 FQNEAQ. The CDR3 DNA sequence: TGTGCCAGCAGCTCGTCAGGGACCGGGGAGCTGTTTTTT. Its protein product is CASSSSGTGELFF.

This sequence joins TRBV7-9 and TRBJ2-1; perhaps TRBD1 as D (6 bases). The CDR3 sequence is 14 residues long. The germline V gene has CDR1 SEHNR and CDR2 FQNEAQ (reference sequence). The V end was cut by 2 bases, the J end by 7 bases, with 12 bases between. The CDR3 DNA sequence: TGTGCCAGCAGCTTAATCTCAACAGGGAATGAGCAGTTCTTC. Residues: CASSLISTGNEQFF.